This is a list of T cell receptor beta chains from one sample in a study of cytomegalovirus exposure and HLA in healthy donors. Here immunoSEQ multiplex PCR was the method, and the copy in TCRdb shows in-frame clones only, minus some. The sample consists of 100,000 to 130,000 clones, roughly 84% of them appearing once. The sequenced sample consisted of PBMCs. These receptors came from a woman aged 18-30 years in good health and CMV-seronegative. CDR3s include the opening cysteine and the closing phenylalanine or tryptophan. A D gene is named only where the DNA matches it firmly. Clone size is given for some rows only: seen once, a few or many times, or a class if the clone is expanded.

j_call clone_size d_call v_call cdr3_nt cdr3_aa
TRBJ2-2 once TRBD1 TRBV9 TGTGCCAGCAGTCCAGAGGGGACAGGGTATTCCGGGGAGCTGTTTTTT CASSPEGTGYSGELFF
TRBJ2-1 NA TRBD2 TRBV7-2 TGTGCCAGCAGCCACTCGGGACTAGTGCAGTTCTTC CASSHSGLVQFF
TRBJ1-1 NA NA TRBV29-1 TGCAGCGTCTCCTTAGAGTTTTCGAACACTGAAGCTTTCTTT CSVSLEFSNTEAFF
TRBJ1-5 NA TRBD1 TRBV10-3 TGTGCCACGGGGACAGGGGATCAGCCCCAGCATTTT CATGTGDQPQHF
TRBJ2-7 NA TRBD1 TRBV6-6 TGTGCCAGCAGTTACGAAACTGGGACAGGGAAAGAGCAGTACTTC CASSYETGTGKEQYF
TRBJ1-2 NA NA TRBV6-5 TGTGCCAGCAGTTACGCGGGGAAAGGCTACACCTTC CASSYAGKGYTF
TRBJ1-2 once NA TRBV6-1 TGTGCCAGCAGTGAACACAGGAGCCCTAACTATGGCTACACCTTC CASSEHRSPNYGYTF
TRBJ2-7 NA TRBD1 TRBV28 TGTGCCAGCAGTTTCGGACAGGGGTGGACCTACGAGCAGTACTTC CASSFGQGWTYEQYF
TRBJ2-5 NA TRBD1 TRBV30 TGTGCCTGGAGTGTACTTGACAGGGGGACCCAGTACTTC CAWSVLDRGTQYF
TRBJ2-6 NA NA TRBV11-2 TGTGCCAGCAGGCCCGGGACCCGGGGGTCCCTCTCTGGGGCCAACGTCCTGACTTTC CASRPGTRGSLSGANVLTF
TRBJ1-2 NA NA TRBV30 TGTGCCTGGTACAGGGAAACCAGCGGCTACACCTTC CAWYRETSGYTF
TRBJ2-7 NA NA TRBV28 TGTGCCAGCAGTTCCCCATTTCTCCGGGAGCAGTACTTC CASSSPFLREQYF
TRBJ2-7 few NA TRBV25-1 TGTGCCAGCAGCCTTGGGTCCGCAGGGGCCTCCGAGGACGAGCAGTACTTC CASSLGSAGASEDEQYF
TRBJ1-1 NA NA TRBV9 TGTGCCAGCAGCGCCGGAGCACCAAGGTTAAACACTGAAGCTTTCTTT CASSAGAPRLNTEAFF
TRBJ1-1 NA NA TRBV2 TGTGCCAGCAGTGAGGGCTTTTCGAACACTGAAGCTTTCTTT CASSEGFSNTEAFF
TRBJ2-1 once NA TRBV30 TGTGCCTGGAGCGAGGACTTATACAATGAGCAGTTCTTC CAWSEDLYNEQFF
TRBJ2-2 NA TRBD2 TRBV7-9 TGTGCCAGCAGCCGCATATCGGGGGGGCTTATTTCCGGGGAGCTGTTTTTT CASSRISGGLISGELFF
TRBJ2-1 NA TRBD2 TRBV15 TGTGCCACCAGCAGGGGGAGGGACGGATACAATGAGCAGTTCTTC CATSRGRDGYNEQFF
TRBJ2-7 NA NA TRBV6-6 TGTGCCAGCGGGTCTTTCAGGTCGGTTGGTGGCGAGCAGTACTTC CASGSFRSVGGEQYF
TRBJ1-1 NA TRBD1 TRBV10-3 TGTGCCACGGGGACAGAGAACACTGAAGCTTTCTTT CATGTENTEAFF
TRBJ2-5 NA TRBD1 TRBV29-1 TGCAGCGTAAGACAGGGGGCTATGGAGACCCAGTACTTC CSVRQGAMETQYF
TRBJ1-2 NA TRBD1 TRBV7-9 TGTACCAGCAGCTTCCCGGGACAGACTACCTATGGCTACACCTTC CTSSFPGQTTYGYTF
TRBJ1-2 NA NA TRBV29-1 TGCAGCGCTGGGGATACAGGCTATGGCTACACCTTC CSAGDTGYGYTF
TRBJ1-6 NA NA TRBV6-1 TGTGCCAGCAGTGATTTGGAGGGTAATTCACCCCTCCACTTT CASSDLEGNSPLHF
TRBJ2-1 NA NA TRBV9 TGTGCCAGCAGCGCCCGGGAGAACAATGAGCAGTTCTTC CASSARENNEQFF
TRBJ1-4 NA TRBD1 TRBV6-5 TGTGCCACCTCCTGGGACAGGATTAATGAAAAACTGTTTTTT CATSWDRINEKLFF
TRBJ2-7 NA NA TRBV7-6 TGTGCCAGCAGCTTAGAACAGGGTCCTTCCTACGAGCAGTACTTC CASSLEQGPSYEQYF
TRBJ2-7 few NA TRBV5-4 TGTGCCAGCAGCTGGGAAGGACAGTCGAGAGTCCACGAGCAGTACTTC CASSWEGQSRVHEQYF
TRBJ1-2 NA TRBD1 TRBV6-5 TGTGCCAGCAGTCGCGGACAGGGCGGCTACACCTTC CASSRGQGGYTF
TRBJ2-7 NA NA TRBV11-2 TGTGCCAGCAGCTTAGATAGCTCCTACGAGCAGTACTTC CASSLDSSYEQYF
TRBJ2-2 few TRBD1 TRBV19 TGTGCCAGTCGACAGGGGGCCGGGGAGCTGTTTTTT CASRQGAGELFF
TRBJ2-6 once NA TRBV7-3 TGTGCCAGCAGCAAACAGAAGAACCCGTACTCTGGGGCCAACGTCCTGACTTTC CASSKQKNPYSGANVLTF
TRBJ2-3 NA TRBD2 TRBV6-1 TGTGCCAGCAGTGAAGCCCCACCCGGCGGGGGGGGGAGCACAGATACGCAGTATTTT CASSEAPPGGGGSTDTQYF
TRBJ2-1 NA TRBD2 TRBV5-1 TGCGCCAGCAGCTTGGATCTCCCCTGGGGGGGGGAATACAATGAGCAGTTCTTC CASSLDLPWGGEYNEQFF
TRBJ1-2 NA NA TRBV28 TGTGCCAGCAGTTTTAGGGGACAAGGGACCAACTATGGCTACACCTTC CASSFRGQGTNYGYTF
TRBJ1-2 NA NA TRBV7-2 TGTGCCAGCAGCCCCGGGGTTTATGGCTACACCTTC CASSPGVYGYTF
TRBJ2-7 NA NA TRBV18 TGTGCCAGCTCACCAAACGGGTACGAGCAGTACTTC CASSPNGYEQYF
TRBJ2-7 few NA TRBV7-8 TGTGCCTCATCTTCCGAGAGTTTCACCGAGCAGTACTTC CASSSESFTEQYF
TRBJ2-2 NA NA TRBV6-5 TGTGCCAGCAGTTATAGGAGGGGTGGGCCCGGGGAGCTGTTTTTT CASSYRRGGPGELFF
TRBJ1-1 NA NA TRBV9 TGTGCCAGCAGCGGACAGCTAAACACTGAAGCTTTCTTT CASSGQLNTEAFF
TRBJ2-5 NA NA TRBV5-6 TGTGCCAGCAGCTTGTTTTATCCGCAAGAGACCCAGTACTTC CASSLFYPQETQYF
TRBJ2-7 NA TRBD1 TRBV7-9 TGTGCCAGCAGCTCGGACAGGGGGACCGAGCAGTACTTC CASSSDRGTEQYF
TRBJ1-1 once TRBD1 TRBV18 TGTGCCAGCTCACCGGGACAGGGGAACACTGAAGCTTTCTTT CASSPGQGNTEAFF
TRBJ1-5 NA NA TRBV19 TGTGCCAGTAGTATAGTCCAGGGGAATCAGCCCCAGCATTTT CASSIVQGNQPQHF
TRBJ1-6 NA NA TRBV5-1 TGCGCCAGCAGCTTGGATACAGCTAGAGGGAATTCACCCCTCCACTTT CASSLDTARGNSPLHF
TRBJ1-1 NA TRBD1 TRBV29-1 TGCAGCGTTGCGGGACAGCGCACTGAAGCTTTCTTT CSVAGQRTEAFF
TRBJ1-6 NA NA TRBV6-7 TGTGCCAGCAGTTTGCCAGGGGCGGTAAGCTCCTATAATTCACCCCTCCACTTT CASSLPGAVSSYNSPLHF
TRBJ1-5 NA TRBD1 TRBV19 TGTGCCAGTAGTATGGACAGGGGTAGCAATCAGCCCCAGCATTTT CASSMDRGSNQPQHF
TRBJ1-6 NA NA TRBV4-2 TGTGCCAGCAGCCAAGATGTGGAGGGGATTCATTCACCCCTCCACTTT CASSQDVEGIHSPLHF
TRBJ1-5 NA NA TRBV28 TGTGCCAGCAGTCGTCTGAGAAGCAATCAGCCCCAGCATTTT CASSRLRSNQPQHF
TRBJ2-3 NA NA TRBV9 TGTGCCAGCAGCCTCCGCACTCGCACAGATACGCAGTATTTT CASSLRTRTDTQYF
TRBJ2-1 once NA TRBV27 TGTGCCAGCAGTTTTAAGACAGCTCCCTACAATGAGCAGTTCTTC CASSFKTAPYNEQFF
TRBJ2-3 few NA TRBV6-1 TGTGCCAGCAGTGAAGGGGGCCAAGTCACAGATACGCAGTATTTT CASSEGGQVTDTQYF
TRBJ1-2 NA TRBD1 TRBV10-3 TGTGCCATCAGTGAGACTGGGACAGGGGAGGCCTCCTATGGCTACACCTTC CAISETGTGEASYGYTF